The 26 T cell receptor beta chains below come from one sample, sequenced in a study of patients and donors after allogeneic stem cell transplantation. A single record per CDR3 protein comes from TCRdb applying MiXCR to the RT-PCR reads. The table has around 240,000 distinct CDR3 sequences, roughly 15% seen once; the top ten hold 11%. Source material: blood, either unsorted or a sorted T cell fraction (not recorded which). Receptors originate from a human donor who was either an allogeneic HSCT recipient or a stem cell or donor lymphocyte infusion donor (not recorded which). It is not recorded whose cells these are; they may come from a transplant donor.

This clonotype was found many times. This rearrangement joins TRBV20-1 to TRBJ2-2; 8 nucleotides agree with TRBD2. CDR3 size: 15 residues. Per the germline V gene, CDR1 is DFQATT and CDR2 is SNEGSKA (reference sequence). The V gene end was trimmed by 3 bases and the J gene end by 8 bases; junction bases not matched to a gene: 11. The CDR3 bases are TGCAGTGCTAGTTCGGGGGGGCCTAATCGGGGGGAGCTGTTTTTT. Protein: CSASSGGPNRGELFF.

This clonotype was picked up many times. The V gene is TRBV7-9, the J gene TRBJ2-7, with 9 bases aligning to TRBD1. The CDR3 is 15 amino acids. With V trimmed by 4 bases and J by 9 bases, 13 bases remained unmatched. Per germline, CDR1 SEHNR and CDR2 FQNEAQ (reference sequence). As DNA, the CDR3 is TGTGCCAGCAGCTCCTCCGGGACAGGGACCAGGGGGCAGTACTTC. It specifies CASSSSGTGTRGQYF. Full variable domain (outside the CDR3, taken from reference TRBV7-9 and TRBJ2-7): DTGVSQNPRHKITKRGQNVTFRCDPISEHNRLYWYRQTLGQGPEFLTYFQNEAQLEKSRLLSDRFSAERPKGSFSTLEIQRTEQGDSAMYLCASSSSGTGTRGQYFGPGTRLTVT.

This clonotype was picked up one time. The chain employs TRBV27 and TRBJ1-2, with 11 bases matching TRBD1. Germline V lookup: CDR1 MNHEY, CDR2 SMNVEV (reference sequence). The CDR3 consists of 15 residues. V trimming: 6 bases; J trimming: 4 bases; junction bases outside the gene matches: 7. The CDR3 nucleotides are TGTGCCAGCAGCCCTGGGACAGGGGGTCGCTATGGCTACACCTTC. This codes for CASSPGTGGRYGYTF.

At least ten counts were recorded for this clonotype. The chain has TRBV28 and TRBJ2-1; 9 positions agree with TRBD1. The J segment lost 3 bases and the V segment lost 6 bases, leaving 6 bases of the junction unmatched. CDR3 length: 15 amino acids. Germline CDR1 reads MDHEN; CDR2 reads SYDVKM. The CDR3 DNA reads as TGTGCCAGCAGGGAAACAGGGGGCTTCTACAATGAGCAGTTCTTC. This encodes CASRETGGFYNEQFF. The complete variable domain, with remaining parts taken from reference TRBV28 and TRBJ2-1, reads DVKVTQSSRYLVKRTGEKVFLECVQDMDHENMFWYRQDPGLGLRLIYFSYDVKMKEKGDIPEGYSVSREKKERFSLILESASTNQTSMYLCASRETGGFYNEQFFGPGTRLTVL.

The CDR3 DNA follows: TGCAGTGCTACGAGCCTGGGCGGGAAGAGCTCCTACAATGAGCAGTTCTTC. As protein: CSATSLGGKSSYNEQFF. This sequence joins TRBV20-1 and TRBJ2-1; D may be TRBD2 (6 bases). V lost 4 bases and J 0 bases, leaving 19 bases between the germline ends. The CDR3 has 17 amino acids. Germline V gives CDR1 DFQATT, CDR2 SNEGSKA (reference sequence).

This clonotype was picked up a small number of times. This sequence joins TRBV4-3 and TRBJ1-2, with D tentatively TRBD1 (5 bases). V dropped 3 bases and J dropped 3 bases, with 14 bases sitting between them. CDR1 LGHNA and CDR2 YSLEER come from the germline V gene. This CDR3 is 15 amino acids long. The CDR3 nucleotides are TGCGCCAGCAGCCATGACCAGGGCGGTTACTATGGCTACACCTTC. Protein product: CASSHDQGGYYGYTF.

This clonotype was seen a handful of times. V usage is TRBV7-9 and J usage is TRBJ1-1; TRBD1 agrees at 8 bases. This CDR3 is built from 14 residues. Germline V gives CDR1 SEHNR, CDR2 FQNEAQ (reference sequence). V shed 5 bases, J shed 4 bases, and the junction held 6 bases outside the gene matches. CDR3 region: CASSKGQEGTEAFF. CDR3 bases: TGTGCCAGCAGCAAGGGACAGGAGGGCACTGAAGCTTTCTTT.

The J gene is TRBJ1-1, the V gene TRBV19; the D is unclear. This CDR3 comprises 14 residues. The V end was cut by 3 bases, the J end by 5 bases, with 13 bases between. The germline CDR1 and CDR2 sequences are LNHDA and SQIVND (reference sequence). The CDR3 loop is CASSMPGRRTEAFF. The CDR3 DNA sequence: TGTGCCAGTAGTATGCCCGGGCGGCGGACTGAAGCTTTCTTT.

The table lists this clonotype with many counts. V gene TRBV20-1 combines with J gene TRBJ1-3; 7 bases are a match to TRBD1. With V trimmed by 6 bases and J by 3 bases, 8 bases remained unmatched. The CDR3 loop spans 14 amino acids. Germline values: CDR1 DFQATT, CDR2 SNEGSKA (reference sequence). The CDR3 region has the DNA TGCAGTGCCACCGGGACAGACCTTGGAAACACCATATATTTT. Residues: CSATGTDLGNTIYF.

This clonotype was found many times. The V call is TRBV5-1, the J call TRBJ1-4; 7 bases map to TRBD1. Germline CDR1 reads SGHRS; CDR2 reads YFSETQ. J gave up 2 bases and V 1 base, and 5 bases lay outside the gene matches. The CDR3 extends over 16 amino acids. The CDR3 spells CASSLSGRGTNEKLFF. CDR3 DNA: TGCGCCAGCAGCTTGTCCGGCAGGGGGACTAATGAAAAACTGTTTTTT.

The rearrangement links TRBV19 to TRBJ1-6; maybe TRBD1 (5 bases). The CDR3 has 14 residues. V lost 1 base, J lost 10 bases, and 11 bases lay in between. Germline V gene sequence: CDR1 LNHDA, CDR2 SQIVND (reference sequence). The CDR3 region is CASSIGLQASPLHF. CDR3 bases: TGTGCCAGTAGTATAGGCTTACAGGCGTCACCCCTCCACTTT.

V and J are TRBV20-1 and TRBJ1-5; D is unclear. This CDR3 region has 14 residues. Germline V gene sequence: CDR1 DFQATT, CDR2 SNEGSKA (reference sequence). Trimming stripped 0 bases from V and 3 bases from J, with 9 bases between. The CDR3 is CSARDWGNNQPQHF. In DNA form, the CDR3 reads TGCAGTGCTAGAGATTGGGGAAACAATCAGCCCCAGCATTTT.

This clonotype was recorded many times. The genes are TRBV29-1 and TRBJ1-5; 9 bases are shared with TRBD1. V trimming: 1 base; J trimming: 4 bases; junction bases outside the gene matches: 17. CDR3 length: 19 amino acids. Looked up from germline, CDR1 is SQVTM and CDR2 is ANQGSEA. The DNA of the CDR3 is TGCAGCGTTGAAGGAGTCAAGGTCAGGGACAGGGCTCGAAATCAGCCCCAGCATTTT. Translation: CSVEGVKVRDRARNQPQHF. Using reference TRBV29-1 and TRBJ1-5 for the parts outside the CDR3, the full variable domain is SAVISQKPSRDICQRGTSLTIQCQVDSQVTMMFWYRQQPGQSLTLIATANQGSEATYESGFVIDKFPISRPNLTFSTLTVSNMSPEDSSIYLCSVEGVKVRDRARNQPQHFGDGTRLSIL.

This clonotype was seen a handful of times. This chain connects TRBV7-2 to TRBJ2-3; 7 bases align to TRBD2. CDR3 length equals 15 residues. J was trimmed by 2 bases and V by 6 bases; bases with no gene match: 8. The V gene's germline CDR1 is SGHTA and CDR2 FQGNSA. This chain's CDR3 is CASSSKSGDTDTQYF. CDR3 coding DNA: TGTGCCAGCAGTAGTAAAAGCGGGGACACAGATACGCAGTATTTT.

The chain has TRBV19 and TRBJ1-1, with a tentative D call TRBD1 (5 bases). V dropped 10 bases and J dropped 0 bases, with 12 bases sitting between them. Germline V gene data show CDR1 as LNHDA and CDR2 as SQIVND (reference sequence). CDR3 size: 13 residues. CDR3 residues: CATPGYMNTEAFF. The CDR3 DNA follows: TGTGCCACCCCAGGGTACATGAACACTGAAGCTTTCTTT.

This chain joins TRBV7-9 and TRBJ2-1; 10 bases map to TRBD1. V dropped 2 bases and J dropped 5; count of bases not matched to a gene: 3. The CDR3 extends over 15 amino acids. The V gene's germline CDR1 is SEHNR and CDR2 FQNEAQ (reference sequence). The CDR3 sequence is CASSLRGTGDNEQFF. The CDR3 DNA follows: TGTGCCAGCAGCTTACGTGGGACAGGGGACAATGAGCAGTTCTTC.

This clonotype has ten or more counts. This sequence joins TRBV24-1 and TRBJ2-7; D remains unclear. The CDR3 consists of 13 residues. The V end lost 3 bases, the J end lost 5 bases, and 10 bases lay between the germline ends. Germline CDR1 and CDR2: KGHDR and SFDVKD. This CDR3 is CATSDGWRDEQYF. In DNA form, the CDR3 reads TGTGCCACCAGTGATGGGTGGCGCGACGAGCAGTACTTC.

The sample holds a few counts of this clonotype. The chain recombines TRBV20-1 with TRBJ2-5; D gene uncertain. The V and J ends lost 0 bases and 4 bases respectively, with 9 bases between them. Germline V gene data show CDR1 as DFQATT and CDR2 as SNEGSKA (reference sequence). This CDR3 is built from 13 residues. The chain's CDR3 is CSARDLGGETQYF. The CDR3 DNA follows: TGCAGTGCTAGAGACCTCGGTGGAGAGACCCAGTACTTC.

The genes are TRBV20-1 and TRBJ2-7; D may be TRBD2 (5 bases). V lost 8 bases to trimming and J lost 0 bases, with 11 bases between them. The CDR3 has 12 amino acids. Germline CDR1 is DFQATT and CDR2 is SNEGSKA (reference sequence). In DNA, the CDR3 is TGCAGTTGGACTGGGAGCTCCTACGAGCAGTACTTC. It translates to CSWTGSSYEQYF.

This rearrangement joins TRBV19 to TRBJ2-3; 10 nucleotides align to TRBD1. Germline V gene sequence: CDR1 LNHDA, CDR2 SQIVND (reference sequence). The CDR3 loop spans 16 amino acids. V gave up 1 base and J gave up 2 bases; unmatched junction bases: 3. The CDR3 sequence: CASSIGGTGVTDTQYF. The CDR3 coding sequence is TGTGCCAGTAGTATAGGTGGGACAGGGGTCACAGATACGCAGTATTTT.

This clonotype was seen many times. The CDR3 bases are TGTGCCAGCAGCCTCTGGGCCGGGGAGCTGTTTTTT. This encodes CASSLWAGELFF. The chain is built from TRBV14 and TRBJ2-2; D uncertain. V shed 4 bases and J shed 6 bases, with 6 bases lying between them. Germline CDR1 is SGHDN and CDR2 is FVKESK. The CDR3 is 12 residues long.

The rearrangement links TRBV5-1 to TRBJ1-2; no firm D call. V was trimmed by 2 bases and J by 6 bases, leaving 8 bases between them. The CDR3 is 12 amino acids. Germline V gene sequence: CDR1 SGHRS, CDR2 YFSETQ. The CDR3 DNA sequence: TGCGCCAGCAGCTTCGACATAGATGGCTACACCTTC. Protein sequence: CASSFDIDGYTF.

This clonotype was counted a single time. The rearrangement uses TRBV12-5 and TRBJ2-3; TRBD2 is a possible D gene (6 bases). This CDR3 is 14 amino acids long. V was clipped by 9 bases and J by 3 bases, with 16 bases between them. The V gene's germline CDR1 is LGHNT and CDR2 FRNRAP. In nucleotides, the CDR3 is TGTGCTAGCGCGGGACGGATTGCGACAGATACGCAGTATTTT. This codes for CASAGRIATDTQYF.

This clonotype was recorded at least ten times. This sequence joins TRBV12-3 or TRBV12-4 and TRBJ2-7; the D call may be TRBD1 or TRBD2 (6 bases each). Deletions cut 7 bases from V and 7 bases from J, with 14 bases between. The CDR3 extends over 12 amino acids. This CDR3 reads CASNPGAGEQYF. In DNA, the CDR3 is TGTGCCAGCAACCCGGGGGCGGGAGAGCAGTACTTC.

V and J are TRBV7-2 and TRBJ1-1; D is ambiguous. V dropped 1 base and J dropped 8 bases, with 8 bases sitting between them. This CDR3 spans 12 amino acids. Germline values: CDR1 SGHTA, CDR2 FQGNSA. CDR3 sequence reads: CASSLEGSEAFF. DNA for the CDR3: TGTGCCAGCAGCTTAGAAGGATCAGAAGCTTTCTTT.

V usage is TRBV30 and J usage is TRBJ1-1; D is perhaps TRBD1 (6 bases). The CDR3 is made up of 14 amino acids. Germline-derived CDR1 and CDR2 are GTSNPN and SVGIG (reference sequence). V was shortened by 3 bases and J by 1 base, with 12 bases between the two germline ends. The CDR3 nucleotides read TGTGCCTGGAGGGAGACAGGCTCGAACACTGAAGCTTTCTTT. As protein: CAWRETGSNTEAFF.